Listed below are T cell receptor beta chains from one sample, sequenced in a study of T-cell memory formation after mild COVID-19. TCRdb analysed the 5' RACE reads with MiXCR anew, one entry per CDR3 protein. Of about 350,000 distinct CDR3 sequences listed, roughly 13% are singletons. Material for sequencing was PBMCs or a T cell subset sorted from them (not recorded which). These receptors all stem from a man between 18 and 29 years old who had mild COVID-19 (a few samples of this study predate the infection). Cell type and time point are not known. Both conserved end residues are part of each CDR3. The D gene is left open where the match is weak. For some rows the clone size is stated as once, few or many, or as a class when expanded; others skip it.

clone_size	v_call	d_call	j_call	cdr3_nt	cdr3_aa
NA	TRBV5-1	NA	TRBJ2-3	TGCGCCAGCAGCTTGGCGGTGTCGGGGGCAGGTGCAGATACGCAGTATTTT	CASSLAVSGAGADTQYF
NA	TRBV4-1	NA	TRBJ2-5	TGCGCCAGCAGCCAAGGCCCCTCCAGGGGCAGAGAGACCCAGTACTTC	CASSQGPSRGRETQYF
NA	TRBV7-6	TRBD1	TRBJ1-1	TGTGCCAGCAGCCCCGGGACAGGGCGGTCGGACACTGAAGCTTTCTTT	CASSPGTGRSDTEAFF
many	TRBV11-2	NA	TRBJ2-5	TGTGCCAGCAGCTTTAATCCAGGAGGACAAGAGACCCAGTACTTC	CASSFNPGGQETQYF
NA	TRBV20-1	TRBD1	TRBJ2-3	TGCAGTGCTAGAGAACAGGGGGCTTTGAACCCAGATACGCAGTATTTT	CSAREQGALNPDTQYF
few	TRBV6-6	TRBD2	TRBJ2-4	TGTGCCAGCAGTTACCGCTTGGCTAGCGGATCCAGGGACATTCAGTACTTC	CASSYRLASGSRDIQYF
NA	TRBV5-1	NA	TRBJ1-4	TGCGCCAGCAGCGTCTCCGTCGGCCCTAATGAAAAACTGTTTTTT	CASSVSVGPNEKLFF
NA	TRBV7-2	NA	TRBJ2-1	TGTGCCAGCAGCTCCCGTCCTCGGGTTGAGCAGTTCTTC	CASSSRPRVEQFF
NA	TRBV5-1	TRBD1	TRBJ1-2	TGCGCCAGCAGCTTGTTGGGGATGACAGGGGACTATGGCTACACCTTC	CASSLLGMTGDYGYTF
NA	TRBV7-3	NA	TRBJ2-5	TGTGCCAGCAGCTTAAGTGGCAAGCGGGAGACCCAGTACTTC	CASSLSGKRETQYF
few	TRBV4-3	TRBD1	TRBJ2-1	TGCGCCAGCAGCCTCTCTACAGGGGACAATGAGCAGTTCTTC	CASSLSTGDNEQFF
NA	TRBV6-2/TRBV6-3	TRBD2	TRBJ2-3	TGTGCCAGCGAACCCTACTTCGCGGGACTAGCCACAGATACGCAGTATTTT	CASEPYFAGLATDTQYF
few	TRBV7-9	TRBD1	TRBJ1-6	TGTGCCAGCAGCGGGGGACAGTATAATTCACCCCTCCACTTT	CASSGGQYNSPLHF
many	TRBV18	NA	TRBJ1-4	TGTGCCAGCTCACCACGGGATGAAAAACTGTTTTTT	CASSPRDEKLFF
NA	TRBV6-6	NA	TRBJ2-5	TGTGTTTCGGGACGGCACCAAGAGACCCAGTACTTC	CVSGRHQETQYF
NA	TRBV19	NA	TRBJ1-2	TGTGCCAGTATGGAAAGCAATGGCTACACCTTC	CASMESNGYTF
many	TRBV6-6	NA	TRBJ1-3	TGTGCCAGCAGGGGGGACACCTCTGGAAACACCATATATTTT	CASRGDTSGNTIYF
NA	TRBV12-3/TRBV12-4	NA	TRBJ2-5	TGTGCCAGCAGTTTCGCAGATAAAGAGACCCAGTACTTC	CASSFADKETQYF
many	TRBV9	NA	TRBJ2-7	TGTGCCAGCAGCGTAGGGGCAGGGGAGCAGTACTTC	CASSVGAGEQYF
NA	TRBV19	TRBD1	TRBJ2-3	TGTGCCAGTACCCCGACAGGGACAGATACGCAGTATTTT	CASTPTGTDTQYF
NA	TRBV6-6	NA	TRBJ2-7	TGTGCCAGCAGTTACGGCTCCGGGGGTAGCTCCTACGAGCAGTACTTC	CASSYGSGGSSYEQYF
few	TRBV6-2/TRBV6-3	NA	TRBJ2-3	TGTGCCAGCAGCCTACAGCGGGTCGTTAGCACAGATACGCAGTATTTT	CASSLQRVVSTDTQYF
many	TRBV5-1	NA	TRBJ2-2	TGCGCCAGCAACTTTCGACCCGGGCCGCTCACCGGGGAGCTGTTTTTT	CASNFRPGPLTGELFF
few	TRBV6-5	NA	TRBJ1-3	TGTGCCAGCAGTTACTCCCCCGGGACATCGGTGAACACCATATATTTT	CASSYSPGTSVNTIYF
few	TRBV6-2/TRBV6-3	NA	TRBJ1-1	TGTGCCAGCACCCGTGACAGAGACATGAACACTGAAGCTTTCTTT	CASTRDRDMNTEAFF
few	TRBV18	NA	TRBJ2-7	TGTGCCAGCTCACCTAACGGGCAGGGGAACTACGAGCAGTACTTC	CASSPNGQGNYEQYF
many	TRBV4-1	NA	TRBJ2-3	TGCGCCAGCAGCACCCGTGGCCGGGACACAGATACGCAGTATTTT	CASSTRGRDTDTQYF
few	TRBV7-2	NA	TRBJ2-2	TGTGCCAGCAGCTTAGGAGCTAGGGGTCTCACCGGGGAGCTGTTTTTT	CASSLGARGLTGELFF
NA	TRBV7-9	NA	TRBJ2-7	TGTGCCAGCAGCTTTATCGGAGCAGGGGCCTACGAGCAGTACTTC	CASSFIGAGAYEQYF
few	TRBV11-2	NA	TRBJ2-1	TGTGCCAGCAGCTTAAGGGTGGATAGAGACCACAATGAGCAGTTCTTC	CASSLRVDRDHNEQFF
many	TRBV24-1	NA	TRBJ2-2	TGTGCCACCAGTGATTCATGGAGCGCGAACACCGGGGAGCTGTTTTTT	CATSDSWSANTGELFF
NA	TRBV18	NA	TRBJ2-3	TGTGCCAGCTCACCACTGGAGGGTACAGATACGCAGTATTTT	CASSPLEGTDTQYF
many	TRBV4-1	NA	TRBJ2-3	TGCGCCAGCAGCCAAGAGGCCAGGCCTAGCACAGATACGCAGTATTTT	CASSQEARPSTDTQYF
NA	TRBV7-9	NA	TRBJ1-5	TGTGCCAGCAGCTTCGGATCCCAGCCCCAGCATTTT	CASSFGSQPQHF
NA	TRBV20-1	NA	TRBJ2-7	TGCAGTGCTAGTGCACAGGGCTACGAGCAGTACTTC	CSASAQGYEQYF
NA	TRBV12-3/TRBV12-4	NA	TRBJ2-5	TGTGCCAGCCGGGGGAGCCCCCAAGAGACCCAGTACTTC	CASRGSPQETQYF
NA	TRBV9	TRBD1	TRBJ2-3	TGTGCCAGCAGCGCCGTCACAGGGGCCCCAGATACGCAGTATTTT	CASSAVTGAPDTQYF
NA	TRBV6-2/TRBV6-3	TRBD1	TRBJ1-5	TGTGCCAGCACCACACCACAGGGGAACCAGCCCCAGCATTTT	CASTTPQGNQPQHF
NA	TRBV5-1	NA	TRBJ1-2	TGCGCCAGCAGCTTGGAGGGCAGGGATCCCTATGGCTACACCTTC	CASSLEGRDPYGYTF
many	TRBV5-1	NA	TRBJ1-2	TGTGCCAGCAGCTTATCCGGGTATGGCTACACCTTC	CASSLSGYGYTF
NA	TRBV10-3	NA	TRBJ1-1	TGTGCCATCAGTGATTTACCCCGGGACACTGAAGCTTTCTTT	CAISDLPRDTEAFF
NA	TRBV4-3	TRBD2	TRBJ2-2	TGCGCCAGCAGCCGCCCAGGAGCGGGGGGTCCCCACGGGGAGCTGTTTTTT	CASSRPGAGGPHGELFF
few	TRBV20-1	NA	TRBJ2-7	TGCAGTGCTAGAGAGCCCATCGGGGGCAGCTACGAGCAGTACTTC	CSAREPIGGSYEQYF
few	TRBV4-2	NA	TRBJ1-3	TGTGCCAGCAGCCAAGATACAGGAAACACCATATATTTT	CASSQDTGNTIYF
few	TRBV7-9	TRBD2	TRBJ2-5	TGTGCCAGCAGCTTTCCGACTAGCGGGGTTGGGGAGACCCAGTACTTC	CASSFPTSGVGETQYF
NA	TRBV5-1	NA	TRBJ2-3	TGCGCCAGCAGCTTGGGCGACAGAACTAGCACAGATACGCAGTATTTT	CASSLGDRTSTDTQYF
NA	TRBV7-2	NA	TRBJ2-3	TGTGCCAGCAGGTTTCCTTGGCCTAGCGCCACAGATACGCAGTATTTT	CASRFPWPSATDTQYF
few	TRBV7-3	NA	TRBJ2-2	TGTGCCAGCAGCTTGCTCGGGGGACAGACAACGGAGGAGCTGTTTTTT	CASSLLGGQTTEELFF